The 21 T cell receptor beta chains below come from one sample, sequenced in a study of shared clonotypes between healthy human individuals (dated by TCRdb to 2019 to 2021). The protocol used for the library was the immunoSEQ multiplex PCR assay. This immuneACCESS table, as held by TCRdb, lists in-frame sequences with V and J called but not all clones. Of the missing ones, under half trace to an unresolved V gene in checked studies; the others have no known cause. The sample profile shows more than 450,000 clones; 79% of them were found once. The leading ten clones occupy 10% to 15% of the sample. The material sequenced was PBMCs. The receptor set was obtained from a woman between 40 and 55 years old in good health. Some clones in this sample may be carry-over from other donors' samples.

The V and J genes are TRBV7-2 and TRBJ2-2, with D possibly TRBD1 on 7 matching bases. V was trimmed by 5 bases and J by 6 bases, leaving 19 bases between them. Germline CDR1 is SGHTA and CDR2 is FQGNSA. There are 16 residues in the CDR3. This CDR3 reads CASSPHRGGFPGELFF. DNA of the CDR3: TGTGCCAGCAGCCCCCACAGGGGAGGCTTTCCCGGGGAGCTGTTTTTT.

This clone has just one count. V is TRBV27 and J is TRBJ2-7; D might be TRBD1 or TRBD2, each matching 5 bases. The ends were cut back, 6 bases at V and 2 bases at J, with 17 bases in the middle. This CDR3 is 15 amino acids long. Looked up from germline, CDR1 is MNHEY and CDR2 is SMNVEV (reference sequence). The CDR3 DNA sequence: TGTGCCAGCAGCACTACCGGGACCCACCCCTACGAGCAGTACTTC. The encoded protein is CASSTTGTHPYEQYF.

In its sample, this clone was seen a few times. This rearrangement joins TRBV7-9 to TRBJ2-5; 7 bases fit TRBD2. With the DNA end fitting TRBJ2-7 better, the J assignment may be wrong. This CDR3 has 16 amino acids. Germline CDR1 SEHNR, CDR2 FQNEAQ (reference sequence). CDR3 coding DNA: TGTGCCAGCAGCTTAGCGGGAGGGCCCACTAGATACGAGCAGTACTTC. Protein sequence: CASSLAGGPTRYEQYF.

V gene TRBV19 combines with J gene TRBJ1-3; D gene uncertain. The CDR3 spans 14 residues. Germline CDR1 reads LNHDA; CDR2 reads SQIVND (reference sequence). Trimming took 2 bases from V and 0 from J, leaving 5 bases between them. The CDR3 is CASSIPFSGNTIYF. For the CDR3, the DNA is TGTGCCAGTAGTATACCCTTCTCTGGAAACACCATATATTTT.

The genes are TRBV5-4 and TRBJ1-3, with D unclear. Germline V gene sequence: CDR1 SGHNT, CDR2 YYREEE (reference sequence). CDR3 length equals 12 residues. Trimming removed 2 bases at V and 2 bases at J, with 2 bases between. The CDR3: CASSFAGNTIYF. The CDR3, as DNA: TGTGCCAGCAGCTTCGCTGGAAACACCATATATTTT.

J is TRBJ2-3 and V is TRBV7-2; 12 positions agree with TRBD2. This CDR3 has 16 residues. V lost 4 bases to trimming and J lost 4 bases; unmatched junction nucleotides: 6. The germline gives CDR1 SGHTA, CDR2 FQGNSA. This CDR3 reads CASSSGGLAGSDTQYF. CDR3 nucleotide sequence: TGTGCCAGCAGCTCCGGAGGACTAGCGGGATCAGATACGCAGTATTTT.

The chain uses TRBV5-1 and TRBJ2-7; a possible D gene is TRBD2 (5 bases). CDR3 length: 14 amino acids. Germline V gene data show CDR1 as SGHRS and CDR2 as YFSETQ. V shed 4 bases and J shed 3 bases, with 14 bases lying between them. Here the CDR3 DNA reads TGCGCCAGCAGCATGATTCCCGGGGACTACGAGCAGTACTTC. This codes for CASSMIPGDYEQYF.

This CDR3 reads CASRPELGGFWAFF. The DNA for the CDR3 is TGTGCCAGCAGACCCGAACTGGGGGGTTTTTGGGCTTTCTTT. This chain uses TRBV6-1 with TRBJ1-1, with D tentatively TRBD1 (5 bases). Per germline, CDR1 MNHNS and CDR2 SASEGT. V lost 6 bases, J lost 11 bases, and 22 bases lay in between. This CDR3 region has 14 residues.

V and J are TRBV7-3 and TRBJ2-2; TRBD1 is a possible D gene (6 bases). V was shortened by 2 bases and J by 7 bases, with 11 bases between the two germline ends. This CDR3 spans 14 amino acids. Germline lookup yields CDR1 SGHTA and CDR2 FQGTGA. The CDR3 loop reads CASSLSTGHGELFF. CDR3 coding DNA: TGTGCCAGCAGCTTATCTACAGGGCACGGGGAGCTGTTTTTT.

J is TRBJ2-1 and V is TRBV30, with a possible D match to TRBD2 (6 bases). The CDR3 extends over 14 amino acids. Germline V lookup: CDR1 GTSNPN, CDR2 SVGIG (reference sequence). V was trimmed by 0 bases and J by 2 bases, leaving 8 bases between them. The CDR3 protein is CAWSVGLPYNEQFF. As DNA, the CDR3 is TGTGCCTGGAGTGTAGGACTACCCTACAATGAGCAGTTCTTC.

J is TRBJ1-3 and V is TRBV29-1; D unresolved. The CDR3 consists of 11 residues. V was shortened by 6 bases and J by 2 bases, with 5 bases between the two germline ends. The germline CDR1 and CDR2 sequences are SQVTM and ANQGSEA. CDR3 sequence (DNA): TGCAGCGTCACGGCTGGAAACACCATATATTTT. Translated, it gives CSVTAGNTIYF.

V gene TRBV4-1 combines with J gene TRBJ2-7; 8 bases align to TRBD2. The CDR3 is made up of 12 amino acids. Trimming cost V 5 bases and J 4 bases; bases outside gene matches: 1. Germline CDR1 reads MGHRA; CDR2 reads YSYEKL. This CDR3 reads CASSERGYEQYF. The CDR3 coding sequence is TGCGCCAGCAGCGAGCGGGGGTACGAGCAGTACTTC.

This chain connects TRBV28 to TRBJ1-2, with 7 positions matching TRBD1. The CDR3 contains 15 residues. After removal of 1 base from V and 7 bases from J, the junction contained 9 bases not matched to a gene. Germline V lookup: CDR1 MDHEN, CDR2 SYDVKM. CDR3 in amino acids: CASSLYPGGQSGYTF. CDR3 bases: TGTGCCAGCAGTTTATATCCAGGGGGGCAGAGTGGCTACACCTTC.

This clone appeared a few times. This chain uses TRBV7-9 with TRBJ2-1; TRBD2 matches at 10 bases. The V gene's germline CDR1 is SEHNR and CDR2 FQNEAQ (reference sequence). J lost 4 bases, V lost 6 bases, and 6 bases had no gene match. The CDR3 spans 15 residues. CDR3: CASSESGRVYNEQFF. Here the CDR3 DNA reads TGTGCCAGCAGTGAAAGCGGGAGGGTTTACAATGAGCAGTTCTTC.

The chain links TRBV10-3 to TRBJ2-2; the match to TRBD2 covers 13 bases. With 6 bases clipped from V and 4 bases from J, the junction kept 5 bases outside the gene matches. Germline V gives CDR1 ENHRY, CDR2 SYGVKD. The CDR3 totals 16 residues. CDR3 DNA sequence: TGTGCCATCAGCGGACTAGCGGGAGTTGGCACCGGGGAGCTGTTTTTT. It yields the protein CAISGLAGVGTGELFF.

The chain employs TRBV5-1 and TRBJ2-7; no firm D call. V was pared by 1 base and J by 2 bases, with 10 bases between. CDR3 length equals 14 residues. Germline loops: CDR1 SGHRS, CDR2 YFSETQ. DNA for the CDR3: TGCGCCAGCAGCTTGCTGGCAGACACCTACGAGCAGTACTTC. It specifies CASSLLADTYEQYF. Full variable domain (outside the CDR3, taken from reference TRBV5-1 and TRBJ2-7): KAGVTQTPRYLIKTRGQQVTLSCSPISGHRSVSWYQQTPGQGLQFLFEYFSETQRNKGNFPGRFSGRQFSNSRSEMNVSTLELGDSALYLCASSLLADTYEQYFGPGTRLTVT.

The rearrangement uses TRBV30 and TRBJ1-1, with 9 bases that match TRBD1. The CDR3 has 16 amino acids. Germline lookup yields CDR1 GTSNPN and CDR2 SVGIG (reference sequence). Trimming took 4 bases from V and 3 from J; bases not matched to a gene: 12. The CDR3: CAWKSRDRVVYTEAFF. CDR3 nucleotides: TGTGCCTGGAAAAGTCGGGACAGGGTCGTGTACACTGAAGCTTTCTTT.

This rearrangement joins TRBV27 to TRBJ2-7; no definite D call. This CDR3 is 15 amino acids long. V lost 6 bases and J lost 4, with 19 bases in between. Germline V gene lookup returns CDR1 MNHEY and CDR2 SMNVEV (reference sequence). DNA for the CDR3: TGTGCCAGCAGCTCCGTGGCCAAGGGTGGGTACGAGCAGTACTTC. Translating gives CASSSVAKGGYEQYF.

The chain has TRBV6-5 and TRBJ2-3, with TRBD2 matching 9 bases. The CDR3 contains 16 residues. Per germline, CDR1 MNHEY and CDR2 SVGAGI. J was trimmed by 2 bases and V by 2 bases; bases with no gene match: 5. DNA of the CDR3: TGTGCCAGCAGTTACCGACTAGCGGATGTCACAGATACGCAGTATTTT. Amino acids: CASSYRLADVTDTQYF.

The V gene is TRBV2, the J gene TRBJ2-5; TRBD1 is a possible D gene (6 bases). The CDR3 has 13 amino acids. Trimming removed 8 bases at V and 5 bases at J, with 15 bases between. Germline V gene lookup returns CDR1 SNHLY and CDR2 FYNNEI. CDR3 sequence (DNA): TGTGCCAGCGGAAACAGGGATGCGGAGACCCAGTACTTC. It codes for CASGNRDAETQYF.

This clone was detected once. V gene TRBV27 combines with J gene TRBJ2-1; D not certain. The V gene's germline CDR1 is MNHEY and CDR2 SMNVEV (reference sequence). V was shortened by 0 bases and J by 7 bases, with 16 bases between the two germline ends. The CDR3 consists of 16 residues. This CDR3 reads CASSLSVSRSWNEQFF. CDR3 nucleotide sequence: TGTGCCAGCAGTTTATCGGTGTCCCGCAGTTGGAATGAGCAGTTCTTC.